These 13 T cell receptor beta chains were all obtained from the same sample, sequenced in a study of blood T cell repertoires in COVID-19. This table comes from immunoSEQ multiplex PCR, and its TCRdb copy is limited to in-frame clones, with some not included. This sample yields some 41,000 clones, of which approximately 90% are seen a single time; 15% to 17% belongs to the top ten. Sample: peripheral blood. The receptors stem from a man aged 65-85 years with active COVID-19.

This chain's CDR3 is CASSAHTGGLYGYTF. DNA for the CDR3: TGTGCCAGCAGCGCCCACACAGGGGGGCTCTATGGCTACACCTTC. The J gene is TRBJ1-2, the V gene TRBV5-4; 8 bases line up with TRBD1. CDR3 size: 15 residues. Germline V lookup: CDR1 SGHNT, CDR2 YYREEE (reference sequence). The trim removed 4 bases at V and 4 bases at J, leaving 9 bases unmatched.

Here the CDR3 DNA reads TGTGCCAGCAGCCGGATGACCCAGGGATTCTTTGGGGAGCTGTTTTTT. Protein product: CASSRMTQGFFGELFF. The rearrangement links TRBV5-6 to TRBJ2-2; the D gene is possibly TRBD1 (5 bases). Trimming took 4 bases from V and 8 from J, leaving 21 bases between them. The CDR3 has 16 residues. Germline V gives CDR1 SGHDT, CDR2 YYEEEE.

This chain joins TRBV7-3 and TRBJ2-1, with TRBD2 matching 7 bases. Trimming removed 5 bases from V and 3 bases from J; junction bases left unmatched: 7. This CDR3 has 15 amino acids. Germline CDR1 reads SGHTA; CDR2 reads FQGTGA. This CDR3 is CASSQTGTNYNEQFF. The CDR3 DNA follows: TGTGCCAGCAGCCAAACCGGGACTAACTACAATGAGCAGTTCTTC.

This clone has only one observation. CDR3 sequence: CASSSGDRGANEKLFF. For the CDR3, the DNA is TGTGCCAGCAGCTCCGGGGACAGGGGCGCGAATGAAAAACTGTTTTTT. The rearrangement links TRBV5-5 to TRBJ1-4; 10 bases are a match to TRBD1. This CDR3 has 16 residues. V shed 3 bases, J shed 5 bases, and the junction held 7 bases outside the gene matches. Germline V gives CDR1 SGHKS, CDR2 YYEKEE (reference sequence).

The table lists this clone with a count of one. The CDR3 DNA is TGTGCCTCTGACACCGCGTACAATGAGCAGTTCTTC. This sequence encodes CASDTAYNEQFF. V usage is TRBV7-2 and J usage is TRBJ2-1, with no clear D. The CDR3 runs to 12 residues. The V end lost 11 bases, the J end lost 4 bases, and 12 bases lay between the germline ends. Germline values: CDR1 SGHTA, CDR2 FQGNSA.

This rearrangement joins TRBV6-5 to TRBJ1-5; unclear D gene. This CDR3 has 15 residues. The V gene lost 6 bases and the J gene lost 2 bases, with 14 bases spanning the gap. The germline V gene encodes CDR1 MNHEY and CDR2 SVGAGI. The CDR3 DNA follows: TGTGCCAGCAGCCCCTTCGGGATGGGCAATCAGCCCCAGCATTTT. Protein product: CASSPFGMGNQPQHF.

V and J are TRBV5-1 and TRBJ2-7; 12 bases map to TRBD2. The length of the CDR3 is 15 residues. The germline gives CDR1 SGHRS, CDR2 YFSETQ. Trimming took 4 bases from V and 4 from J; bases not matched to a gene: 6. The CDR3 sequence is CASSMLAGGRYEQYF. The CDR3 DNA sequence: TGCGCCAGCAGCATGCTAGCGGGGGGGCGATACGAGCAGTACTTC.

V is TRBV9 and J is TRBJ2-3; 7 bases match TRBD1. V gave up 3 bases and J gave up 1 base; unmatched junction bases: 8. The length of the CDR3 is 16 residues. Germline V gives CDR1 SGDLS, CDR2 YYNGEE. In nucleotides, the CDR3 is TGTGCCAGCAGCGAAGGGGGCCGGCGGGGCACAGATACGCAGTATTTT. Translating it yields CASSEGGRRGTDTQYF. The whole variable domain, filled in from reference TRBV9 and TRBJ2-3, reads DSGVTQTPKHLITATGQRVTLRCSPRSGDLSVYWYQQSLDQGLQFLIQYYNGEERAKGNILERFSAQQFPDLHSELNLSSLELGDSALYFCASSEGGRRGTDTQYFGPGTRLTVL.

This chain connects TRBV27 to TRBJ1-1; 9 nucleotides agree with TRBD1. CDR1 MNHEY and CDR2 SMNVEV come from the germline V gene (reference sequence). Unmatched junction bases numbered 2, after V lost 5 bases and J lost 1 base. The CDR3 is 14 amino acids. The CDR3 sequence: CASSPGQGNTEAFF. In DNA form, the CDR3 reads TGTGCCAGCAGTCCGGGACAGGGGAACACTGAAGCTTTCTTT.

The rearrangement uses TRBV7-2 and TRBJ2-7; TRBD1 matches 8 bases. V shed 6 bases, J shed 5 bases, and the junction held 6 bases outside the gene matches. The CDR3 extends over 13 amino acids. Germline V gives CDR1 SGHTA, CDR2 FQGNSA. The DNA for the CDR3 is TGTGCCAGCAGTTCCAAACAGGGGGACGAGCAGTACTTC. Translation gives CASSSKQGDEQYF.

The chain recombines TRBV5-4 with TRBJ1-5, with a weak D call TRBD1 (5 bases). Deletions cut 0 bases from V and 5 bases from J, with 9 bases between. Germline V gene data show CDR1 as SGHNT and CDR2 as YYREEE (reference sequence). The CDR3 covers 14 residues. CDR3 DNA sequence: TGTGCCAGCAGCTTGGGGGGCCCCGATCAGCCCCAGCATTTT. Protein product: CASSLGGPDQPQHF.

This chain uses TRBV2 with TRBJ2-3; TRBD1 matches 9 bases. Germline-derived CDR1 and CDR2 are SNHLY and FYNNEI. After removal of 4 bases from V and 1 base from J, the junction contained 6 bases not matched to a gene. This CDR3 has 16 residues. CDR3 nucleotides: TGTGCCAGCAGTGGTTGGGACAGGGAAGGCACAGATACGCAGTATTTT. Its translation: CASSGWDREGTDTQYF.

V gene TRBV1 combines with J gene TRBJ2-3; the table's D call of TRBD2 was not tested on the DNA. TRBV1 is listed as a pseudogene. The CDR3 is made up of 16 amino acids. The CDR3 region is CTSSQNLTRSTDTQYF. The CDR3 DNA sequence: TGCACCAGCAGCCAGAACCTCACTAGATCCACAGATACGCAGTATTTT.